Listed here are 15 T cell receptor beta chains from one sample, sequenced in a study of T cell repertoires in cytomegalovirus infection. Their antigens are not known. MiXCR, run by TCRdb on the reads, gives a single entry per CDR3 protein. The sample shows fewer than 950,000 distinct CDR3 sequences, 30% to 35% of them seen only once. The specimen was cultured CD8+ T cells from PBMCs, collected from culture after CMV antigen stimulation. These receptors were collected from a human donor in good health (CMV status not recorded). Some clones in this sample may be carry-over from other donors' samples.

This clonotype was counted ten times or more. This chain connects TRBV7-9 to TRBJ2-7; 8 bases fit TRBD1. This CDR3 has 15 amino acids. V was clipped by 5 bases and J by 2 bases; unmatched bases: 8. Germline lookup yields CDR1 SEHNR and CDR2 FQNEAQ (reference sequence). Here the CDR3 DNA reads TGTGCCAGCAGCCAACCCGACAGGGGAACCTACGAGCAGTACTTC. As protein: CASSQPDRGTYEQYF.

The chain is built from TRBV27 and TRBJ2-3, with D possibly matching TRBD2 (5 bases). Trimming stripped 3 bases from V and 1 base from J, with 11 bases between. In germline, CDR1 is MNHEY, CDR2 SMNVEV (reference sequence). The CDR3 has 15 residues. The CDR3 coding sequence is TGTGCCAGCAGTTTGTATACTAGACGCACAGATACGCAGTATTTT. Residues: CASSLYTRRTDTQYF.

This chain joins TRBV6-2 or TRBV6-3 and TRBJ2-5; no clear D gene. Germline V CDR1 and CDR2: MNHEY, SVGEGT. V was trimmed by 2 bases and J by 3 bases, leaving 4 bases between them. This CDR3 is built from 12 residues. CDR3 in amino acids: CASSYAEETQYF. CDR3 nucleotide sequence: TGTGCCAGCAGTTACGCGGAAGAGACCCAGTACTTC.

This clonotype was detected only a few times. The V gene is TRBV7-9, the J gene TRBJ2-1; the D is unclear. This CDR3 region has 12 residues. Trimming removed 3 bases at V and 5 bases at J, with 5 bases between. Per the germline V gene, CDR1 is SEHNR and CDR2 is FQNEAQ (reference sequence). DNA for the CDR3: TGTGCCAGCAGCTTGTTAAACAATGAGCAGTTCTTC. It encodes CASSLLNNEQFF.

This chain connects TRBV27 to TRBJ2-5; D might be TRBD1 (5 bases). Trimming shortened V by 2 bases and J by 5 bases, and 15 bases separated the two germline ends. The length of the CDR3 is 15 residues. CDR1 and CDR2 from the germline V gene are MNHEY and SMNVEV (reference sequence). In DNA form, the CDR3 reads TGTGCCAGCAGTTTAAGGCGCCGGGCAGGGGAGACCCAGTACTTC. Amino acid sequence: CASSLRRRAGETQYF.

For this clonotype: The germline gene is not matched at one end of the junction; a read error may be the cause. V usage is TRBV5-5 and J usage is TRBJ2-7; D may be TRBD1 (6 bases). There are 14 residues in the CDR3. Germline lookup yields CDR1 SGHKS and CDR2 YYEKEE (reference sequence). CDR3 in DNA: TGTGCCCGCAGCTTGGTGGACAGCCCCTACGAGCAGTACTTC. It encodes CARSLVDSPYEQYF.

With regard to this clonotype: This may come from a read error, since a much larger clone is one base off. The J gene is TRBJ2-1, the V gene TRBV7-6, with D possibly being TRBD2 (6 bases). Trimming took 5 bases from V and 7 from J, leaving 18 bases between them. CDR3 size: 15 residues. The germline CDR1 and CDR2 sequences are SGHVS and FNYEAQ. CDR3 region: CASSPGRGLENEQFF. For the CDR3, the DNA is TGTGCCAGCAGCCCCGGTCGGGGGTTGGAGAATGAGCAGTTCTTC. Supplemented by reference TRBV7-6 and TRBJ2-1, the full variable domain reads GAGVSQSPRYKVTKRGQDVALRCDPISGHVSLYWYRQALGQGPEFLTYFNYEAQQDKSGLPNDRFSAERPEGSISTLTIQRTEQRDSAMYRCASSPGRGLENEQFFGPGTRLTVL.

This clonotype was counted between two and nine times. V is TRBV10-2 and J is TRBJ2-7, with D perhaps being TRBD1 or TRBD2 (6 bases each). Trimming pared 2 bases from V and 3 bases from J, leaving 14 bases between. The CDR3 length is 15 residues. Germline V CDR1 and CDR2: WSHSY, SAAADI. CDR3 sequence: CASSEMWGALYEQYF. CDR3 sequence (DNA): TGCGCCAGCAGTGAGATGTGGGGGGCCCTCTACGAGCAGTACTTC.

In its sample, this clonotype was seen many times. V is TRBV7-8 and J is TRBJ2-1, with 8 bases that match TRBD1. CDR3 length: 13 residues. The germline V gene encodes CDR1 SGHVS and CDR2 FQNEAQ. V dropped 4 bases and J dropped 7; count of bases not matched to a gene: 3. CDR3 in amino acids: CASSWTGRNEQFF. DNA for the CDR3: TGTGCCAGCAGCTGGACAGGGAGGAATGAGCAGTTCTTC.

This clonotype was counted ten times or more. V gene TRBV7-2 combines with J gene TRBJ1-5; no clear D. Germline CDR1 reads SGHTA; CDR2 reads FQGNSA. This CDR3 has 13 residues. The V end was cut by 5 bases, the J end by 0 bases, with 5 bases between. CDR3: CASSGYSNQPQHF. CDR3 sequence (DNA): TGTGCCAGCAGCGGTTATAGCAATCAGCCCCAGCATTTT.

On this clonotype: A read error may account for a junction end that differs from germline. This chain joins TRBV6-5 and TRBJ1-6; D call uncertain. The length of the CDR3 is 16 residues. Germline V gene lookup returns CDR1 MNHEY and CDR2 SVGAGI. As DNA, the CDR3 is TGTGCCAGCAGCTACTCAGCGGGCCTCGATAATTCACCCCTCCACTTT. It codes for CASSYSAGLDNSPLHF.

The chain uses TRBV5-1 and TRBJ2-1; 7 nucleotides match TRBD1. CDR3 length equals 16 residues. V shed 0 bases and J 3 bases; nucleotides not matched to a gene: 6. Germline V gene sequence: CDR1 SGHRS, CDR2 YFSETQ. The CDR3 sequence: CASSLAGTEYYNEQFF. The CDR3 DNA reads TGCGCCAGCAGCTTGGCCGGGACAGAGTACTACAATGAGCAGTTCTTC.

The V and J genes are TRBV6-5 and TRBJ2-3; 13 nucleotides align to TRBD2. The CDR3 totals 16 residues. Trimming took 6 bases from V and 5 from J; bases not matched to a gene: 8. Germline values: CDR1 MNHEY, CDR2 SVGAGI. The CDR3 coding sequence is TGTGCCAGCAGGGGGACACTAGCGGGGGGGATAGATACGCAGTATTTT. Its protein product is CASRGTLAGGIDTQYF.

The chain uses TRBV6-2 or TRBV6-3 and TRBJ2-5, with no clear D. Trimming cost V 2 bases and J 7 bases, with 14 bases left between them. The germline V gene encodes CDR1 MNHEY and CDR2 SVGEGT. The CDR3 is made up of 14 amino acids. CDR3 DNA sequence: TGTGCCAGCAGTTACGTCCAGAGAAGTGGGACCCAGTACTTC. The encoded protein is CASSYVQRSGTQYF.

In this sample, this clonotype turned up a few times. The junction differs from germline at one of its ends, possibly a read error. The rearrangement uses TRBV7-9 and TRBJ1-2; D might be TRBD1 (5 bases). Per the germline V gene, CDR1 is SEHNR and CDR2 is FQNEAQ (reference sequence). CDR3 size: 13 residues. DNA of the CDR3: TGTGCCAGCAGCTTGGGGGACCCTAGTGGCTGCACCTTC. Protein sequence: CASSLGDPSGCTF.